This entry is about one TCR beta chain. The sample originates from a study of blood T cell repertoires in COVID-19. Study-wide context: Sites across the United States, Italy and Spain contributed samples from acute and convalescent COVID-19. T cells, B-cell-depleted T cells, or PBMCs provided the cDNA or gDNA that served as material.

Germline CDR1 and CDR2: MNHEY and SMNVEV (reference sequence). The length of the CDR3 is 14 residues. The ends lost 4 bases at V and 3 bases at J; junction bases unmatched: 3. In the study's own analysis: Amplified reference gene primers provided the basis for estimating nucleated cell counts. Libraries were prepared by immunoSEQ multiplex PCR; TCRdb keeps only in-frame clonotypes and omits some of them. V and J calls and clone size follow that table, whereas D and trimming were derived from the DNA. The data show some 210,000 clones, around nine tenths seen once. The chain employs TRBV27 and TRBJ1-3; 7 bases align to TRBD1. This TCR was sampled from a woman between 40 and 50 years old with acute or convalescent COVID-19. Input material: peripheral blood. The CDR3 spells CASSSTGFGNTIYF. DNA of the CDR3: TGTGCCAGCAGTTCGACAGGGTTTGGAAACACCATATATTTT.